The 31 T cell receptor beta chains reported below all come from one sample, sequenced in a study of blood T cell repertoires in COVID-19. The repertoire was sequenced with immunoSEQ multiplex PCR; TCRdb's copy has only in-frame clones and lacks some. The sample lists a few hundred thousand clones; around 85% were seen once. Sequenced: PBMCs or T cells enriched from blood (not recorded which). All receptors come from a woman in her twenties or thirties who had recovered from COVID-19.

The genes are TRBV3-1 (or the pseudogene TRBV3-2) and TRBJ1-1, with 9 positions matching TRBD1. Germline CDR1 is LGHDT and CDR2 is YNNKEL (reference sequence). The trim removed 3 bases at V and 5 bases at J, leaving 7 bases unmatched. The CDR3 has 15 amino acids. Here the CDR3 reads CASSQGQGLGTEAFF. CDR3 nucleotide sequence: TGTGCCAGCAGCCAGGGACAGGGATTGGGAACTGAAGCTTTCTTT.

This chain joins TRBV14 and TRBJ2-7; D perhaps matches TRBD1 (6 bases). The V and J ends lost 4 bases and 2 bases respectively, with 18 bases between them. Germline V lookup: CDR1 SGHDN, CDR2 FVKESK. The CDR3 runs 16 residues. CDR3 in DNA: TGTGCCAGCAGCCCCATAGGACAGACGCGTGCCTACGAGCAGTACTTC. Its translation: CASSPIGQTRAYEQYF. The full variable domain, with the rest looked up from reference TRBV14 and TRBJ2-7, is EAGVTQFPSHSVIEKGQTVTLRCDPISGHDNLYWYRRVMGKEIKFLLHFVKESKQDESGMPNNRFLAERTGGTYSTLKVQPAELEDSGVYFCASSPIGQTRAYEQYFGPGTRLTVT.

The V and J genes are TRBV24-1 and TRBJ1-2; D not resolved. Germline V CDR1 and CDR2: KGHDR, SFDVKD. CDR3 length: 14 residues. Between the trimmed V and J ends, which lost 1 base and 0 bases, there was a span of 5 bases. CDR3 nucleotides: TGTGCCACCAGTGATTTTCGAGCTAACTATGGCTACACCTTC. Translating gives CATSDFRANYGYTF.

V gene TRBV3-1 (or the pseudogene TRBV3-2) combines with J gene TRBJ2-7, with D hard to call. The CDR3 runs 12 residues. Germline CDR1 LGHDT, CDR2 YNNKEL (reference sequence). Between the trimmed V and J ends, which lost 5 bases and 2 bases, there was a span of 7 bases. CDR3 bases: TGTGCCAGCAGCACTGACACCTACGAGCAGTACTTC. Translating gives CASSTDTYEQYF.

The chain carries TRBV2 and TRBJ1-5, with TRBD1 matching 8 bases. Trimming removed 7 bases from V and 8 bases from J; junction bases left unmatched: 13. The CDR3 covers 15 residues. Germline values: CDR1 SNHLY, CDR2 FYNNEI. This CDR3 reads CASKVTGTGEKPQHF. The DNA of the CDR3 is TGTGCCAGCAAGGTGACCGGGACAGGAGAGAAGCCCCAGCATTTT.

The CDR3 reads CASSLLRDNSPLHF. The DNA of the CDR3 is TGTGCCAGCAGCTTGTTGCGGGATAATTCACCCCTCCACTTT. The chain uses TRBV5-6 and TRBJ1-6; no clear D. The V end was cut by 1 base, the J end by 5 bases, with 7 bases between. Germline CDR1 SGHDT, CDR2 YYEEEE. The CDR3 is made up of 14 amino acids.

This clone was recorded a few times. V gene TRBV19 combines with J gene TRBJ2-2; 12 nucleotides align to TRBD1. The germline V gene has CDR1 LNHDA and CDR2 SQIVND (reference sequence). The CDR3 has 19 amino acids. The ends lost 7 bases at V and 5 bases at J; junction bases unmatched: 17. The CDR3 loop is CASTPYGTGTGGATGELFF. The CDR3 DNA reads TGTGCCAGTACCCCATATGGGACAGGGACAGGGGGCGCGACCGGGGAGCTGTTTTTT.

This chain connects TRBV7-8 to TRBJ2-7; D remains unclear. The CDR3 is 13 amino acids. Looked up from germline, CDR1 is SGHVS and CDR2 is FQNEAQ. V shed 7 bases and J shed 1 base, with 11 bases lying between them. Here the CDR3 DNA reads TGTGCCAGCACCCCCTCCTCGTCCTACGAGCAGTACTTC. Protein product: CASTPSSSYEQYF.

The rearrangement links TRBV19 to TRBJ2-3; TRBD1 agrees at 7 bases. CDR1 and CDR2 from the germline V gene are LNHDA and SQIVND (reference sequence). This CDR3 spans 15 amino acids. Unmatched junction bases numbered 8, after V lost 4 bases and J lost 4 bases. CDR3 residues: CASSKTGVRADTQYF. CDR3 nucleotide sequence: TGTGCCAGTAGTAAAACAGGGGTGAGGGCAGATACGCAGTATTTT.

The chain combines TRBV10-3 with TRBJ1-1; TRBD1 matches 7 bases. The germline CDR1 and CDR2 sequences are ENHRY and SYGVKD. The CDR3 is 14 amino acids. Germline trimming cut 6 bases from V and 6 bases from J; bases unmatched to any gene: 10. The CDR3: CAISDRDPYAEAFF. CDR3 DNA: TGTGCCATCAGCGACAGGGACCCCTACGCTGAAGCTTTCTTT.

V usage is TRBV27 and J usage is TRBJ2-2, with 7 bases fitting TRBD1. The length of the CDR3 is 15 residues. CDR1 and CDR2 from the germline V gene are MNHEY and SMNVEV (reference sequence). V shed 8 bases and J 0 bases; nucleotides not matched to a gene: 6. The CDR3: CASSLGTANTGELFF. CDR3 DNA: TGTGCCAGCTCACTGGGGACAGCGAACACCGGGGAGCTGTTTTTT.

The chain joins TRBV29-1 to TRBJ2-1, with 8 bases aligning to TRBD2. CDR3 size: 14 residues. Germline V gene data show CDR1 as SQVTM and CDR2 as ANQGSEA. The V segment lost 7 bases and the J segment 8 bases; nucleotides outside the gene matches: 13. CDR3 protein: CSAKSGSGFDEQFF. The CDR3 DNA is TGCAGCGCCAAAAGCGGGAGCGGGTTCGATGAGCAGTTCTTC.

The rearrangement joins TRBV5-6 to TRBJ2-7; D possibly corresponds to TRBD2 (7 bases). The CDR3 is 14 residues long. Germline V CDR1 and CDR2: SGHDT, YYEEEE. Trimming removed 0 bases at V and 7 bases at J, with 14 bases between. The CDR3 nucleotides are TGTGCCAGCAGCTTGGTGCGGGGGCTGGGGGAGCAGTACTTC. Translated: CASSLVRGLGEQYF.

CDR3 region: CASSESILDRVTGNTIYF. CDR3 DNA sequence: TGCGCCAGCAGTGAGTCAATATTGGACAGGGTGACGGGAAACACCATATATTTT. The V gene is TRBV10-2, the J gene TRBJ1-3; 8 nucleotides match TRBD1. Trimming took 0 bases from V and 4 from J; bases not matched to a gene: 11. CDR1 is WSHSY, CDR2 SAAADI, per germline. The CDR3 has 18 amino acids.

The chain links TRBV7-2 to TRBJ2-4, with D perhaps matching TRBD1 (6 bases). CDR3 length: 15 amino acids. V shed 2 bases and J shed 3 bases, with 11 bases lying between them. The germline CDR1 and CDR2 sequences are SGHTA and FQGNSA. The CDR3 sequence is CASSLKQGNKNIQYF. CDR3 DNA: TGTGCCAGCAGCTTAAAACAGGGAAACAAAAACATTCAGTACTTC.

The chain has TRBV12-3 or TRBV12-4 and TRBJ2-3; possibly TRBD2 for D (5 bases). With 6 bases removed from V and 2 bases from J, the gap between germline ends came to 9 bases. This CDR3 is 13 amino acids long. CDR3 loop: CASSPRDTDTQYF. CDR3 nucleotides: TGTGCCAGCAGCCCCCGGGACACAGATACGCAGTATTTT.

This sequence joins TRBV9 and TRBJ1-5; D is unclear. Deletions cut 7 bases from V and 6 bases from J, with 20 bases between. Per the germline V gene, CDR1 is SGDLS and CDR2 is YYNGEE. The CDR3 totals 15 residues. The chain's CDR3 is CASAEAQAFTQPQHF. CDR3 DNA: TGTGCCAGCGCCGAAGCCCAGGCTTTCACTCAGCCCCAGCATTTT.

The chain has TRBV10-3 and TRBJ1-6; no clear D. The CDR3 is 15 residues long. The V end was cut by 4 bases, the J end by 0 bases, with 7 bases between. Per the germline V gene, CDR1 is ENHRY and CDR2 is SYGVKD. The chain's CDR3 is CAISVTGSYNSPLHF. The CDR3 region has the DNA TGTGCCATCAGTGTAACGGGCTCCTATAATTCACCCCTCCACTTT.

The CDR3 reads CASSLSQASRETQYF. The DNA of the CDR3 is TGTGCCAGCAGTTTAAGTCAGGCCTCAAGAGAGACCCAGTACTTC. The chain links TRBV27 to TRBJ2-5, with unresolved D. The germline V and J ends were trimmed by 2 bases and 4 bases, with 14 bases remaining between them. The CDR3 is 15 residues long. Germline CDR1 and CDR2: MNHEY and SMNVEV (reference sequence).

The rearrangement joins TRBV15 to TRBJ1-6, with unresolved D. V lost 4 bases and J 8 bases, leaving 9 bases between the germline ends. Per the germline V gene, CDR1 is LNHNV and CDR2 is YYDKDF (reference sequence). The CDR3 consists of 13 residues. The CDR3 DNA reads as TGTGCCACCAGCATGGGCAGAGATTCACCCCTCCACTTT. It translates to CATSMGRDSPLHF. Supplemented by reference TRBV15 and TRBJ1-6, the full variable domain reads DAMVIQNPRYQVTQFGKPVTLSCSQTLNHNVMYWYQQKSSQAPKLLFHYYDKDFNNEADTPDNFQSRRPNTSFCFLDIRSPGLGDTAMYLCATSMGRDSPLHFGNGTRLTVT.

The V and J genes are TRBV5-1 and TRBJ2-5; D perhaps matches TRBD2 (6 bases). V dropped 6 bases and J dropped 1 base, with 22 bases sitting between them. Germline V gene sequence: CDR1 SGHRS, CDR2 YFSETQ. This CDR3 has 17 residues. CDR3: CASMPTGRDHLQETQYF. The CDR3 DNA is TGCGCCAGCATGCCCACGGGGCGGGACCACCTCCAAGAGACCCAGTACTTC.

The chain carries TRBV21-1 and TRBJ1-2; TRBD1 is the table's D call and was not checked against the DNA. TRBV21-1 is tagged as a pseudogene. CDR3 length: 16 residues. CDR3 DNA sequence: TGTGCCAGCAGCAAAAAATATCCGACAGGGCCCTATGGCTACACCTTC. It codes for CASSKKYPTGPYGYTF.

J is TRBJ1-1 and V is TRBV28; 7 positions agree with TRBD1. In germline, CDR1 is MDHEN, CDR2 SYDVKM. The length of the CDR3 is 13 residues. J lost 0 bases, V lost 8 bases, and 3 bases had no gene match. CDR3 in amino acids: CASQTGMNTEAFF. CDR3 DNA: TGTGCCAGCCAGACAGGGATGAACACTGAAGCTTTCTTT.

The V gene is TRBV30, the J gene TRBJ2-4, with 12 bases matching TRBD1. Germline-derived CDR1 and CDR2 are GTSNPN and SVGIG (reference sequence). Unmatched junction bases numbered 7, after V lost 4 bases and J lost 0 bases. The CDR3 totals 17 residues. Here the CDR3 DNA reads TGTGCCTGGAACCTCCGGGACAGGGGGCTAGCCAAAAACATTCAGTACTTC. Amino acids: CAWNLRDRGLAKNIQYF.

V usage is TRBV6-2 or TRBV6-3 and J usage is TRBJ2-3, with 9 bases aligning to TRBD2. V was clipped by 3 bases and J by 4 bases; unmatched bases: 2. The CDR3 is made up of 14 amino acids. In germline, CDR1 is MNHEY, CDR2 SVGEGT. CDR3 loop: CASSYGGGADTQYF. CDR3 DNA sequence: TGTGCCAGCAGTTATGGCGGGGGGGCAGATACGCAGTATTTT.

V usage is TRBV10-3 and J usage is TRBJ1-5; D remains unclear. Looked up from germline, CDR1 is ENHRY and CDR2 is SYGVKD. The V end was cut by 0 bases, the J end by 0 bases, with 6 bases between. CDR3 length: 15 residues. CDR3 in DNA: TGTGCCATCAGTGAGTCGACGGGTAGCAATCAGCCCCAGCATTTT. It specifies CAISESTGSNQPQHF.

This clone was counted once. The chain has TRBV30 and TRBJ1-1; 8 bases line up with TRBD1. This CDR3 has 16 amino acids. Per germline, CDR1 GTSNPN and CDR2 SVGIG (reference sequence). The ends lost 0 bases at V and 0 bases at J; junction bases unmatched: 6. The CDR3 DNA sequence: TGTGCCTGGAGTGTTTTACAGGGGGGGGTGAACACTGAAGCTTTCTTT. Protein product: CAWSVLQGGVNTEAFF.

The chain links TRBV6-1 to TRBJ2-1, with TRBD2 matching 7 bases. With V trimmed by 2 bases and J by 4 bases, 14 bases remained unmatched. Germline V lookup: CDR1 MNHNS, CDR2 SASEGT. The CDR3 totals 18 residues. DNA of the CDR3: TGTGCCAGCAGTGAAAGGTCGAGCGGGGAGCCCCCTTACAATGAGCAGTTCTTC. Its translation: CASSERSSGEPPYNEQFF.

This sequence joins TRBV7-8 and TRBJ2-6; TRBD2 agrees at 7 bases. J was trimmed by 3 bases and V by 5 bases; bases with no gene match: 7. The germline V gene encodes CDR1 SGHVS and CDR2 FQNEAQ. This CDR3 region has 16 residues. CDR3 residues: CASSPVGGFGANVLTF. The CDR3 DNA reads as TGTGCCAGCAGCCCAGTGGGGGGGTTTGGGGCCAACGTCCTGACTTTC.

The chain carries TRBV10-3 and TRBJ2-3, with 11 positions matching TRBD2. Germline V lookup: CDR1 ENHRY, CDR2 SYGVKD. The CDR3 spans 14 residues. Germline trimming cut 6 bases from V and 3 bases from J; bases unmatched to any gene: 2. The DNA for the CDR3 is TGTGCCATCAGAATAGCGGGAGGGACAGATACGCAGTATTTT. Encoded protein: CAIRIAGGTDTQYF.

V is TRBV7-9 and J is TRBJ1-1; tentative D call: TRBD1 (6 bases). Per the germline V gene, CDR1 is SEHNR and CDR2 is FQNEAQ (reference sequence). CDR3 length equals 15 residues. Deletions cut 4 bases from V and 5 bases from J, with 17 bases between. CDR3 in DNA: TGTGCCAGCAGCTCCTTGGGACACGGTGAAACTGAAGCTTTCTTT. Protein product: CASSSLGHGETEAFF.